Listed here is a single T cell receptor (beta chain). These data come from a study of blood T cell repertoires in COVID-19. Germline CDR1 SGHTA, CDR2 FQGNSA. Trimming took 5 bases from V and 6 from J, leaving 16 bases between them. This CDR3 contains 15 residues. Sequencing was performed with immunoSEQ multiplex PCR; in TCRdb, only in-frame clones are kept and a portion is missing. The sample yields under 350,000 clones, approximately 86% seen once. This clonotype was obtained from a middle-aged woman with acute COVID-19. The V and J genes are TRBV7-2 and TRBJ2-2; D might be TRBD2 (7 bases). Input material: PBMCs or T cells enriched from blood (not recorded which). DNA for the CDR3: TGTGCCAGCAGCAAATCACTGGGGGGGCCCGGGGAGCTGTTTTTT. Its protein is CASSKSLGGPGELFF.